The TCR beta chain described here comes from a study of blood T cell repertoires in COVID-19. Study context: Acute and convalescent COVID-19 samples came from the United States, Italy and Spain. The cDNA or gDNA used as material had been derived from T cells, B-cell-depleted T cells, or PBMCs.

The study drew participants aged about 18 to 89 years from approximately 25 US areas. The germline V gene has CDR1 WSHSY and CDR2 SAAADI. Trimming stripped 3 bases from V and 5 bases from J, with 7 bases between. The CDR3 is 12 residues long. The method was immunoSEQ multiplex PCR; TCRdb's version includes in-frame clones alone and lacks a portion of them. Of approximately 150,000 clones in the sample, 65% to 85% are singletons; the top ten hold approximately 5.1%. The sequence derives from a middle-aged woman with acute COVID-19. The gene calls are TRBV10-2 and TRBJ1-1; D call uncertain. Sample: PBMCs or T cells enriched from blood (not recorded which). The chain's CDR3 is CASSEGGTEAFF. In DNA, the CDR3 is TGCGCCAGCAGTGAAGGCGGGACTGAAGCTTTCTTT.